A selection of T cell receptor beta chains follows, all from one sample in a study of early stage breast cancer tumors. Here immunoSEQ multiplex PCR was the method, and the copy in TCRdb shows in-frame clones only, minus some. This table has about 69,000 clones, around 80% appearing once. The sample comprised blood. Receptor source: a person between 35 and 49 years old with breast cancer. Each CDR3 is given with its conserved first and last residue. Fields, in order: D gene, V gene, clone size, J gene, CDR3 protein, CDR3 DNA. The D gene is left open where the match is weak. Not all rows give a size; the values are once, few, many and, for expanded clones, a class.

NA	TRBV27	NA	TRBJ2-1	CASSLQGYLNEQFF	TGTGCCAGCAGTTTACAAGGGTACCTAAATGAGCAGTTCTTC
NA	TRBV29-1	NA	TRBJ2-7	CSVGRSYEQYF	TGCAGCGTGGGACGTTCCTACGAGCAGTACTTC
NA	TRBV7-9	NA	TRBJ2-3	CASRLSGRTDTQYF	TGTGCCAGCAGGTTGTCTGGGCGGACAGATACGCAGTATTTT
NA	TRBV7-3	NA	TRBJ2-3	CASSLTDLGTDTQYF	TGTGCCAGCAGCTTAACAGACTTAGGCACAGATACGCAGTATTTT
NA	TRBV9	NA	TRBJ2-6	CASSPGLSGANVLTF	TGTGCCAGCAGCCCGGGCCTCTCTGGGGCCAACGTCCTGACTTTC
NA	TRBV6-1	NA	TRBJ1-1	CASSTQGNTEAFF	TGTGCCAGCAGTACCCAAGGGAACACTGAAGCTTTCTTT
NA	TRBV9	NA	TRBJ2-3	CASSVEGGTSTDTQYF	TGTGCCAGCAGCGTAGAAGGCGGAACTAGCACAGATACGCAGTATTTT
NA	TRBV5-6	NA	TRBJ2-7	CASSLAMRDYEQYF	TGTGCCAGCAGCTTGGCGATGAGGGACTACGAGCAGTACTTC
TRBD1	TRBV19	NA	TRBJ1-2	CASVVRWDSYGYTF	TGTGCCAGCGTAGTACGATGGGACAGCTATGGCTACACCTTC
NA	TRBV10-2	NA	TRBJ1-1	CASSDQGVTEAFF	TGCGCCAGCAGTGATCAGGGAGTCACTGAAGCTTTCTTT
TRBD2	TRBV5-6	NA	TRBJ2-7	CASSPGTSGRANWYEQYF	TGTGCCAGCAGCCCCGGGACTAGCGGGAGGGCCAATTGGTACGAGCAGTACTTC
NA	TRBV5-5	once	TRBJ2-7	CASSWDFRGSYEQYF	TGTGCCAGCAGCTGGGACTTTAGAGGCTCGTACGAGCAGTACTTC
NA	TRBV29-1	NA	TRBJ1-1	CSVTDRPDGPEAFF	TGCAGCGTTACCGACAGGCCCGACGGACCTGAAGCTTTCTTT
TRBD1	TRBV28	few	TRBJ1-2	CASSWTGGTDDYGYTF	TGTGCCAGCAGTTGGACAGGGGGCACCGACGACTATGGCTACACCTTC
TRBD2	TRBV27	NA	TRBJ2-3	CASSSPGLAGDVGDTQYF	TGTGCCAGCAGTTCCCCGGGACTAGCGGGAGATGTGGGAGATACGCAGTATTTT
NA	TRBV7-2	NA	TRBJ2-7	CASSPRSSYEQYF	TGTGCCAGCAGCCCCCGTTCCTCCTACGAGCAGTACTTC
NA	TRBV19	NA	TRBJ1-3	CASSNRGSSGNTIYF	TGTGCCAGTAGTAATCGCGGGAGCTCTGGAAACACCATATATTTT
NA	TRBV18	NA	TRBJ2-1	CASSRLTRPNEQFF	TGTGCCAGCTCACGCCTGACTAGGCCCAATGAGCAGTTCTTC
TRBD2	TRBV5-1	NA	TRBJ2-1	CASSGTRYNEQFF	TGCGCCAGCAGCGGGACTAGGTACAATGAGCAGTTCTTC
NA	TRBV19	few	TRBJ2-7	CASSIDSSGSSYEQYF	TGTGCCAGTAGTATAGATTCCAGCGGCAGCTCCTACGAGCAGTACTTC
TRBD2	TRBV27	NA	TRBJ2-1	CASSSKRTSGHDNEQFF	TGTGCCAGCAGTTCCAAGAGGACTAGCGGGCATGACAATGAGCAGTTCTTC
NA	TRBV7-9	once	TRBJ2-1	CASSRKNGAETYNEQFF	TGTGCCAGCAGCCGAAAAAACGGGGCGGAGACCTACAATGAGCAGTTCTTC
NA	TRBV11-1	NA	TRBJ2-7	CASSFKGLRYEQYF	TGTGCCAGCAGCTTTAAGGGTTTACGCTACGAGCAGTACTTC
NA	TRBV11-3	once	TRBJ2-7	CASSTGIGEQYF	TGTGCCAGCAGCACAGGTATCGGCGAGCAGTACTTC
TRBD2	TRBV5-1	NA	TRBJ2-2	CASSLGTSGNPNTGELFF	TGCGCCAGCAGCTTGGGGACTAGCGGAAATCCGAACACCGGGGAGCTGTTTTTT
NA	TRBV28	NA	TRBJ1-5	CASYTGFRQPQHF	TGTGCCAGTTACACAGGGTTCCGTCAGCCCCAGCATTTT
NA	TRBV28	few	TRBJ1-4	CASSSLGLKGLFF	TGTGCCAGCAGCAGTTTAGGTCTCAAGGGACTGTTTTTT
NA	TRBV28	few	TRBJ1-4	CASSFLLSGSNEKLFF	TGTGCCAGCAGTTTCCTATTATCGGGTTCTAATGAAAAACTGTTTTTT
NA	TRBV28	NA	TRBJ2-1	CASSDLKLRQFF	TGTGCCAGCAGTGACTTAAAGCTCCGGCAGTTCTTC
TRBD2	TRBV28	NA	TRBJ2-1	CASSLSRREISYNEQFF	TGTGCCAGCAGTTTATCGAGGCGGGAGATATCCTACAATGAGCAGTTCTTC
TRBD2	TRBV13	NA	TRBJ2-2	CASSPGGGLGTGELFF	TGTGCCAGCAGCCCCGGCGGGGGGCTGGGCACCGGGGAGCTGTTTTTT
TRBD1	TRBV6-1	NA	TRBJ2-1	CASSGVSGGRDEQFF	TGTGCCAGCAGCGGCGTATCAGGGGGCAGGGATGAGCAGTTCTTC
NA	TRBV7-9	NA	TRBJ1-4	CASSLGVGDEKLFF	TGTGCCAGCAGCTTAGGTGTGGGCGATGAAAAACTGTTTTTT
NA	TRBV5-1	once	TRBJ2-3	CASSFGHTDTQYF	TGCGCCAGCAGCTTCGGACACACAGATACGCAGTATTTT
NA	TRBV20-1	few	TRBJ1-1	CSAVQYTEAFF	TGCAGTGCTGTACAGTACACTGAAGCTTTCTTT
NA	TRBV4-1	NA	TRBJ1-4	CASSAGRLNEKLFF	TGCGCCAGCAGCGCGGGACGGCTTAATGAAAAACTGTTTTTT
NA	TRBV6-6	NA	TRBJ1-5	CASTVGAGNQPQHF	TGTGCCAGCACGGTGGGGGCCGGCAATCAGCCCCAGCATTTT
NA	TRBV7-8	NA	TRBJ1-2	CASSLAVTGPLLIGGYTF	TGTGCCAGCAGCTTAGCCGTAACAGGGCCCCTCCTGATTGGTGGCTACACCTTC
NA	TRBV28	few	TRBJ1-5	CASTVWQAHQPQHF	TGTGCCAGCACTGTGTGGCAGGCTCATCAGCCCCAGCATTTT
NA	TRBV6-5	once	TRBJ2-7	CASSYSEGDYEQYF	TGTGCCAGCAGTTACTCAGAGGGGGACTACGAGCAGTACTTC
NA	TRBV29-1	NA	TRBJ1-2	CSVTGPNINGYTF	TGCAGCGTCACGGGACCCAACATTAATGGCTACACCTTC